Sequencing of this TCR beta chain was carried out in a study of beta chain features in type 1 diabetes. J lost 6 bases, V lost 6 bases, and 5 bases had no gene match. Germline assignment: CDR1 SQVTM and CDR2 ANQGSEA. The CDR3 covers 12 residues. A sort by CD45RO/CCR7/CD25/CD127/CD95/CD27 yielded CD4+ naive, central memory, regulatory and stem cell-like memory cells. The entirety of the isolated RNA underwent reverse transcription, so expressed TCRB transcripts were sequenced. The table came from immunoSEQ multiplex PCR; TCRdb's copy has only in-frame clones and leaves some out. Found here are under 70,000 clones, just under 65% of them singletons; the top ten hold around 0.29%. Study-wide findings and caveats: It was among patients, rather than healthy donors, that naive, central memory and Treg TCRB repertoires appeared more similar. TCRB CDR3 length was moderately but significantly reduced in all four CD4+ subsets of Type 1 diabetes patients.

Details on this clone: Its antigen is undetermined.

V and J are TRBV29-1 and TRBJ2-7; TRBD2 matches 10 bases. The sequencing sample was made of stem cell memory CD4+ T cells from blood. The sequence was collected from a woman aged 25 to 45 with type 1 diabetes. The CDR3 region is CSVGLADGEQYF. As DNA, the CDR3 is TGCAGCGTCGGACTAGCGGATGGCGAGCAGTACTTC.